The rows below give T cell receptor beta chains drawn from one sample of a study of read filtering for tumor transcriptome and immune sequencing. Each CDR3 protein is one row after TCRdb ran MiXCR on the reads. The sample consists of more than 35,000 distinct CDR3 sequences, approximately 15% of them appearing once. Specimen: a population of CD138-negative cells sorted from bone marrow. These receptors all come from a donor at least 40 years old with multiple myeloma. CDR3s include the opening cysteine and the closing phenylalanine or tryptophan. Each record gives: V gene, J gene, CDR3 length, clone size, D gene, CDR3 protein, CDR3 DNA. A D gene is named only where the DNA matches it firmly. For some rows the clone size is stated as once, few or many, or as a class when expanded; others skip it.

TRBV11-2	TRBJ1-3	14	many	.	CASSLEPSGNTIYF	TGTGCCAGCAGCTTAGAACCCTCTGGAAACACCATATATTTT
TRBV12-3/TRBV12-4	TRBJ2-4	15	many	.	CASSPRGTPKNIQYF	TGTGCCAGCAGCCCCAGGGGAACCCCCAAAAACATTCAGTACTTC
TRBV7-2	TRBJ2-7	15	many	TRBD2	CASSPWGGRSYEQYF	TGTGCCAGCAGCCCGTGGGGGGGACGATCCTACGAGCAGTACTTC
TRBV11-2	TRBJ2-5	14	many	.	CASSLVLGGETQYF	TGTGCCAGCAGTCTCGTCCTAGGGGGAGAGACCCAGTACTTC
TRBV27	TRBJ2-3	14	many	TRBD1	CASKVGQGRDTQYF	TGTGCCAGCAAGGTGGGACAGGGCAGAGATACGCAGTATTTT
TRBV6-5	TRBJ2-7	13	many	TRBD1	CASRKTGFHEQYF	TGTGCCAGCAGAAAGACAGGGTTCCACGAGCAGTACTTC
TRBV14	TRBJ1-1	12	many	.	CASSLWGARAFF	TGTGCCAGCAGCCTCTGGGGGGCCCGGGCTTTCTTT
TRBV4-1	TRBJ2-1	16	many	TRBD1	CASSPRQGNPYNEQFF	TGCGCCAGCAGCCCCCGACAGGGGAATCCCTACAATGAGCAGTTCTTC
TRBV12-3/TRBV12-4	TRBJ2-7	16	.	TRBD2	CASSSHGTSGNYEQYF	TGTGCCAGCAGTTCACACGGGACTAGCGGGAACTACGAGCAGTACTTC
TRBV28	TRBJ2-7	16	many	TRBD1	CASSLSIGTGTYEQYF	TGTGCCAGCAGTTTATCTATCGGGACAGGGACCTACGAGCAGTACTTC
TRBV5-4	TRBJ2-7	16	many	TRBD1	CASSLGPDRAPYEQYF	TGTGCCAGCAGCTTGGGCCCCGACAGGGCCCCATACGAGCAGTACTTC
TRBV5-1	TRBJ2-2	13	many	.	CASRTAYTGELFF	TGCGCCAGTCGGACAGCTTACACCGGGGAGCTGTTTTTT
TRBV29-1	TRBJ2-5	13	few	.	CSVFGHWQETQYF	TGCAGCGTTTTCGGGCATTGGCAAGAGACCCAGTACTTC
TRBV11-3	TRBJ2-3	16	many	.	CASSLDHGEATDTQYF	TGTGCCAGCAGCTTAGATCATGGCGAGGCCACAGATACGCAGTATTTT
TRBV29-1	TRBJ1-1	14	.	.	CSVERHLGDTEAFF	TGCAGCGTTGAAAGACATTTGGGGGACACTGAAGCTTTCTTT
TRBV5-1	TRBJ2-7	15	.	TRBD2	CASSRGLAGADEQYF	TGTGCCAGCAGCCGGGGACTAGCGGGAGCGGACGAGCAGTACTTC
TRBV7-6	TRBJ2-7	15	many	TRBD1	CASSLGAGGFYEQYF	TGTGCCAGCAGCTTAGGGGCAGGGGGATTCTACGAGCAGTACTTC
TRBV27	TRBJ1-2	14	many	.	CASSPSPPAGGYTF	TGTGCCAGCAGTCCCTCACCCCCAGCCGGAGGCTACACCTTC
TRBV7-2	TRBJ1-2	14	many	.	CLPTTGDGLYGYTF	TGTCTCCCAACGACAGGCGATGGTCTCTATGGCTACACCTTC
TRBV10-2	TRBJ2-2	14	many	.	CASSEAVTGGELFF	TGCGCCAGCAGTGAGGCGGTTACGGGCGGGGAGCTGTTTTTT
TRBV20-1	TRBJ2-1	13	medium-sized	.	CSATREIYNEQFF	TGCAGTGCAACCCGGGAGATCTACAATGAGCAGTTCTTC
TRBV7-9	TRBJ2-1	12	.	.	CASSPSPNEQFF	TGTGCCAGCAGCCCCTCCCCGAATGAGCAGTTCTTC
TRBV5-4	TRBJ2-3	15	many	TRBD2	CASSLSGRGTDTQYF	TGTGCCAGCAGCTTGTCCGGGAGGGGCACAGATACGCAGTATTTT
TRBV6-5	TRBJ2-1	12	many	.	CASSSPGNEQFF	TGTGCCAGCAGTTCCCCGGGGAATGAGCAGTTCTTC
TRBV10-3	TRBJ2-3	16	many	TRBD1	CAISAKQGESTDTQYF	TGTGCCATCAGTGCGAAACAGGGGGAGAGCACAGATACGCAGTATTTT
TRBV20-1	TRBJ2-5	13	many	.	CSARAAGVQTQYF	TGCAGTGCTAGGGCCGCCGGGGTCCAGACCCAGTACTTC
TRBV6-1	TRBJ1-5	15	many	.	CASSEVTFGNQPQHF	TGTGCCAGCAGTGAAGTAACGTTTGGCAATCAGCCCCAGCATTTT
TRBV20-1	TRBJ2-1	15	many	.	CSADPLISSYNEQFF	TGCAGTGCCGACCCCTTGATCAGCTCCTACAATGAGCAGTTCTTC
TRBV24-1	TRBJ2-1	16	medium-sized	.	CATSDSLSGDHNEQFF	TGTGCCACCAGTGATTCCCTTTCGGGGGACCACAATGAGCAGTTCTTC
TRBV7-9	TRBJ2-7	15	many	TRBD1	CASSRWDRGKGEQYF	TGTGCCAGCAGCCGTTGGGACAGGGGAAAGGGCGAGCAGTACTTC
TRBV4-2	TRBJ2-5	16	many	.	CASSQVLWGGQETQYF	TGTGCCAGCAGCCAAGTCTTGTGGGGCGGACAAGAGACCCAGTACTTC
TRBV7-9	TRBJ2-1	13	many	.	CASSLGRMNEQFF	TGTGCCAGCAGCTTAGGACGGATGAATGAGCAGTTCTTC
TRBV2	TRBJ2-6	17	medium-sized	TRBD2	CASQFERETTGANVLTF	TGTGCCAGCCAGTTCGAGCGGGAGACCACTGGGGCCAACGTCCTGACTTTC
TRBV7-8	TRBJ2-2	15	few	TRBD1	CASSSDRERTGELFF	TGTGCCAGCAGCTCGGACAGGGAACGGACCGGGGAGCTGTTTTTT
TRBV6-5	TRBJ2-2	15	.	.	CAGEKLGWDTGELFF	TGTGCCGGTGAGAAACTAGGATGGGACACCGGGGAGCTGTTTTTT
TRBV7-3	TRBJ2-3	13	many	.	CASSLKRGDTQYF	TGTGCCAGCAGCTTAAAGCGTGGAGATACGCAGTATTTT
TRBV5-1	TRBJ2-7	13	many	.	CASSFDREDEQYF	TGCGCCAGCAGCTTTGACAGGGAGGACGAGCAGTACTTC
TRBV5-1	TRBJ2-5	17	many	TRBD2	CASSHGLAGGHKETQYF	TGCGCCAGCAGCCATGGACTAGCGGGAGGGCACAAAGAGACCCAGTACTTC
TRBV10-2	TRBJ2-6	15	many	.	CASSGAGSGANVLTF	TGCGCCAGCAGCGGGGCAGGCTCTGGGGCCAACGTCCTGACTTTC
TRBV27	TRBJ1-2	14	many	TRBD1	CASSLGQGRIGYTF	TGTGCCAGCAGTCTTGGACAGGGACGTATTGGCTACACCTTC
TRBV5-1	TRBJ2-2	13	many	.	CASSLWETGELFF	TGCGCCAGCAGCTTGTGGGAAACCGGGGAGCTGTTTTTT
TRBV6-6	TRBJ2-7	12	many	.	CASGHGPYEQYF	TGTGCCAGCGGACACGGACCATACGAGCAGTACTTC
TRBV2	TRBJ2-7	14	many	TRBD1	CASSERDRGDEQYF	TGTGCCAGCAGTGAGCGGGACAGGGGTGACGAGCAGTACTTC
TRBV7-9	TRBJ2-7	13	many	.	CASSLNGSYEQYF	TGTGCCAGCAGCTTAAACGGCAGCTACGAGCAGTACTTC
TRBV4-3	TRBJ2-7	15	.	.	CASSQDWGIGYEQYF	TGCGCCAGCAGCCAAGATTGGGGGATCGGTTACGAGCAGTACTTC
TRBV6-6	TRBJ2-7	14	many	TRBD2	CASSYGEGPYEQYF	TGTGCCAGCAGTTACGGGGAGGGACCCTACGAGCAGTACTTC
TRBV11-2	TRBJ2-1	15	medium-sized	TRBD2	CASSFSSGFNNEQFF	TGTGCCAGCAGCTTTTCTAGCGGTTTTAACAATGAGCAGTTCTTC
TRBV20-1	TRBJ2-1	12	many	TRBD2	CSARRLANEQFF	TGCAGTGCTAGACGACTAGCCAATGAGCAGTTCTTC